The text below deals with one T cell receptor beta chain. Its antigen is not identified. Sampling consisted of one heparinised blood draw per donor, averaging about 116 mL. The authors reverse transcribed all of the isolated RNA, so sequencing captured expressed TCRB transcripts. The method was immunoSEQ multiplex PCR; TCRdb's version includes in-frame clones alone and lacks a portion of them. The repertoire holds hundreds of thousands of clones, with about an eighth as singletons. V was pared by 5 bases and J by 3 bases, with 13 bases of the junction left unmatched. The CDR3 loop spans 17 amino acids. Germline CDR1 SNHLY, CDR2 FYNNEI. This sample is part of a study of beta chain features in type 1 diabetes. Study-wide results and caveats: The naive, central memory and Treg TCRB repertoires showed an apparent similarity that was greater among patients than among healthy donors. Type 1 diabetes patients showed a moderate but significant shortening of TCRB CDR3s in all four CD4+ subsets.

This TCR was recovered from a man in his late teens or twenties with type 1 diabetes. The sequencing sample was made of naive CD4+ T cells from blood. The rearrangement joins TRBV2 to TRBJ2-3, with 8 bases lining up with TRBD1. The CDR3 sequence is CASSKDRGRVWTDTQYF. The CDR3 nucleotides read TGTGCCAGCAGTAAAGACAGGGGTAGGGTGTGGACAGATACGCAGTATTTT.